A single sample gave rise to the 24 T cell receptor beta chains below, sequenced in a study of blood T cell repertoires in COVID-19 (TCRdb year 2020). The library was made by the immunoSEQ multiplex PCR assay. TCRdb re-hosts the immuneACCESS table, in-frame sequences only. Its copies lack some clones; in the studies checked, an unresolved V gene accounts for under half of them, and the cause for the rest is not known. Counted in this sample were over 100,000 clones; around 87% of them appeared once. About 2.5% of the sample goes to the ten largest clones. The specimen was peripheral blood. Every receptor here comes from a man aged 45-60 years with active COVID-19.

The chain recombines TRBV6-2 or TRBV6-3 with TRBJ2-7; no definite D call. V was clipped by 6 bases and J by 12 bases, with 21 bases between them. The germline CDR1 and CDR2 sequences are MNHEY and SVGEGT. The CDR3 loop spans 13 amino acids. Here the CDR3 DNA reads TGTGCCAGCAGCCCTCATCAACAGCTCCCTATGTACTTC. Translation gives CASSPHQQLPMYF.

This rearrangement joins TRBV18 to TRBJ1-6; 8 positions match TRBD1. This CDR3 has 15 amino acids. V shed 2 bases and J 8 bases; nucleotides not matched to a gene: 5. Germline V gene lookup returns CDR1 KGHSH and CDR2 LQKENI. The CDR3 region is CASSPVGQEDSPLHF. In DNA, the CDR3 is TGTGCCAGCTCACCAGTGGGACAGGAGGATTCACCCCTCCACTTT.

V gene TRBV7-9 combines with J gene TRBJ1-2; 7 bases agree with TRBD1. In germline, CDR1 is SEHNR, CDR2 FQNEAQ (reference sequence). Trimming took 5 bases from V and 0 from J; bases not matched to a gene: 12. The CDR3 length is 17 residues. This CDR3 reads CASSPGDRHTTNYGYTF. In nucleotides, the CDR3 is TGTGCCAGCAGCCCCGGGGACAGACACACGACTAACTATGGCTACACCTTC.

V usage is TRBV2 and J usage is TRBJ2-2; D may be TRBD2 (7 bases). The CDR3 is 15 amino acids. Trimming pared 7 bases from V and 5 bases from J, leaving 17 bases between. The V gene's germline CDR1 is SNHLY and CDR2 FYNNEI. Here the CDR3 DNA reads TGTGCCAGCATTGCGGGGGCGACCTTTACCGGGGAGCTGTTTTTT. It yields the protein CASIAGATFTGELFF.

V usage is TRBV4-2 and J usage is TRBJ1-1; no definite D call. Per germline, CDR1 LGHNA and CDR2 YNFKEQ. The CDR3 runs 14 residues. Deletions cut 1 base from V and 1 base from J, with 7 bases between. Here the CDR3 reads CASSQVAANTEAFF. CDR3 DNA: TGTGCCAGCAGCCAAGTCGCGGCGAACACTGAAGCTTTCTTT.

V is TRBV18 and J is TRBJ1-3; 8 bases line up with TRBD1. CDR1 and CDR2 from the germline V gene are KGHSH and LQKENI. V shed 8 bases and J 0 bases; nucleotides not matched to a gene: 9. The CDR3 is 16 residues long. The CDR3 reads CASAPGQAFSGNTIYF. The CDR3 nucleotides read TGTGCCAGCGCCCCGGGACAGGCTTTCTCTGGAAACACCATATATTTT.

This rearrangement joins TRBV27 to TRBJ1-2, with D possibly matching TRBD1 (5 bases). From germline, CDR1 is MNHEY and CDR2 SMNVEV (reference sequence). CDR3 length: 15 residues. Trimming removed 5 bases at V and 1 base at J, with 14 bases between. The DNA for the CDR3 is TGTGCCAGCAGTACTCGACAGTCCCATAACTATGGCTACACCTTC. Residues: CASSTRQSHNYGYTF.

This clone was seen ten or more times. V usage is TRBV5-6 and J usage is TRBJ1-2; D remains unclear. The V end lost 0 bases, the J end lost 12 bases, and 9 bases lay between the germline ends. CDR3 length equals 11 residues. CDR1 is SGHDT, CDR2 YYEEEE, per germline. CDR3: CASSLDGPHTF. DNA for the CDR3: TGTGCCAGCAGCTTGGATGGGCCTCACACCTTC.

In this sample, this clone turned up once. This CDR3 is CASSFRENTEAFF. The CDR3 nucleotides are TGTGCCAGCAGTTTTCGGGAGAACACTGAAGCTTTCTTT. The chain uses TRBV6-5 and TRBJ1-1; D unclear. The V gene lost 4 bases and the J gene lost 1 base, with 7 bases spanning the gap. CDR3 size: 13 residues. Looked up from germline, CDR1 is MNHEY and CDR2 is SVGAGI.

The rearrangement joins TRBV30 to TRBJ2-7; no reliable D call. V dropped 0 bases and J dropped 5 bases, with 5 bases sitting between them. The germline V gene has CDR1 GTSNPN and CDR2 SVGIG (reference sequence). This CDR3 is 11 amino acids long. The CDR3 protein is CAWSVRDEQYF. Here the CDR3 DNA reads TGTGCCTGGAGTGTACGGGACGAGCAGTACTTC.

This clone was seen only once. The CDR3 spells CASSLRTGGNSPLHF. The DNA of the CDR3 is TGTGCCAGCAGCTTAAGGACAGGAGGGAATTCACCCCTCCACTTT. This chain uses TRBV7-3 with TRBJ1-6, with TRBD1 matching 7 bases. Germline CDR1 and CDR2: SGHTA and FQGTGA. The CDR3 covers 15 residues. Germline trimming cut 1 base from V and 7 bases from J; bases unmatched to any gene: 4.

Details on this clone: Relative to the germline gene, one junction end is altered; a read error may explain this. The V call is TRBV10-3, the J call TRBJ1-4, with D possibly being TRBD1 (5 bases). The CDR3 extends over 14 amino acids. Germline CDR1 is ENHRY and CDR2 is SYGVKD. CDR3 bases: TGTGCCATCAGGGAGTCACAGGTTAATGAAAAACTGTTTTTT. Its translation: CAIRESQVNEKLFF.

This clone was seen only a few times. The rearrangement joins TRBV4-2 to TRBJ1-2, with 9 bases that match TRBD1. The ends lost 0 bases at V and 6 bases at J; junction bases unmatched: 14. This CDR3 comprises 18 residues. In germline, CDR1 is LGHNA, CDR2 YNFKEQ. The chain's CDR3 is CASSQELLPGTGRHGYTF. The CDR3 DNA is TGTGCCAGCAGCCAAGAACTACTACCCGGGACAGGGAGGCATGGCTACACCTTC.

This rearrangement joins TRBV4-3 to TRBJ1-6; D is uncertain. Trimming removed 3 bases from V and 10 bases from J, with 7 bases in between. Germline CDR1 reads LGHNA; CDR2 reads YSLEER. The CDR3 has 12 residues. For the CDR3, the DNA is TGCGCCAGCAGCCATAATAGCTCACCCCTCCACTTT. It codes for CASSHNSSPLHF.

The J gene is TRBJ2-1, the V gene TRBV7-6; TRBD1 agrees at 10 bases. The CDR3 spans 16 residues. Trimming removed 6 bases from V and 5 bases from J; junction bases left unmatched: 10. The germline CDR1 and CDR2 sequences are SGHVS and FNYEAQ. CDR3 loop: CASSTAWGQGHNEQFF. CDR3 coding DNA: TGTGCCAGCAGTACCGCTTGGGGACAGGGGCACAATGAGCAGTTCTTC.

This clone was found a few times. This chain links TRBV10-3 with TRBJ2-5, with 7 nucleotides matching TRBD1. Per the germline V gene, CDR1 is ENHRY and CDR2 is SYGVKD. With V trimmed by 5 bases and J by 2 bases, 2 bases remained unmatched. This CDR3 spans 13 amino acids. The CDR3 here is CAISPGQQETQYF. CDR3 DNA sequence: TGTGCCATCAGTCCGGGACAGCAAGAGACCCAGTACTTC.

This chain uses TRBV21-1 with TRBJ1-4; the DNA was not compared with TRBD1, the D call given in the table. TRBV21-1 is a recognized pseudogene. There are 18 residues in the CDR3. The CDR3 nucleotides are TGTGCCAGCAGCAAAGAGGCAGGGACAGACGTCTACAATGAAAAACTGTTTTTT. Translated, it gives CASSKEAGTDVYNEKLFF.

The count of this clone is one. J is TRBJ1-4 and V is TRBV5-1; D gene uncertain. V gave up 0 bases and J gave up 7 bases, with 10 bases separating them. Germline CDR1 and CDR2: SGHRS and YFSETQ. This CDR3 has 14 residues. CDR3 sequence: CASSLDWRVEKLFF. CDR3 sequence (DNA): TGCGCCAGCAGCTTGGACTGGAGGGTTGAAAAACTGTTTTTT.

Here the CDR3 DNA reads TGTGCCAGTAGTAGGCCCAGGGGGACCAATCAGCCCCAGCATTTT. This codes for CASSRPRGTNQPQHF. The chain is built from TRBV19 and TRBJ1-5; TRBD1 aligns across 7 bases. The V gene's germline CDR1 is LNHDA and CDR2 SQIVND (reference sequence). The V gene end was trimmed by 4 bases and the J gene end by 3 bases; junction bases not matched to a gene: 6. The CDR3 runs 15 residues.

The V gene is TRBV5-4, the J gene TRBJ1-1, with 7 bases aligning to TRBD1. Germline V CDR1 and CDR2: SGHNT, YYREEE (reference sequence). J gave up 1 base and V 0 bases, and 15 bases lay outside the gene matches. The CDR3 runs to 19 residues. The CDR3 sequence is CASSLGRSGTVVSNTEAFF. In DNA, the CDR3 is TGTGCCAGCAGCTTGGGTCGGTCCGGGACAGTCGTCTCGAACACTGAAGCTTTCTTT.

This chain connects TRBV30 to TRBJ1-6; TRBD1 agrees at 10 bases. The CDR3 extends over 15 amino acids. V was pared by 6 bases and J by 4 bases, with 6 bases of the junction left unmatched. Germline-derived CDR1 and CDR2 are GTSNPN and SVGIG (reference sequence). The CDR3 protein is CACSRQGAYNSPLHF. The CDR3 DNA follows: TGTGCCTGCTCCAGACAGGGGGCATATAATTCACCCCTCCACTTT.

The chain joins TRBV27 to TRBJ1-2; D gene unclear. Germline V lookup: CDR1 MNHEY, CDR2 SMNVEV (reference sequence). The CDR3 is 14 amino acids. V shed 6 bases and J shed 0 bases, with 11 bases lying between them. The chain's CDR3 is CASRPLGSNYGYTF. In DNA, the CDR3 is TGTGCCAGCAGGCCCTTGGGCTCTAACTATGGCTACACCTTC.

The CDR3 DNA follows: TGTGCCAGCAGTTGGCAGGATACCTACGAGCAGTACTTC. It is translated as CASSWQDTYEQYF. The chain joins TRBV12-3 or TRBV12-4 to TRBJ2-7; D is undetermined. V lost 4 bases, J lost 2 bases, and 9 bases lay in between. This CDR3 region has 13 residues.

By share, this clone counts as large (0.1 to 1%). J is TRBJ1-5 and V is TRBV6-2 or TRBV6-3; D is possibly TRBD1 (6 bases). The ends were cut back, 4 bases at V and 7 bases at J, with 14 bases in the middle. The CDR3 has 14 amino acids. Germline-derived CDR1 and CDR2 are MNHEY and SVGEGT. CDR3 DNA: TGTGCCAGCAGTTTTGAGCAGGGGAAACAGCCCCAGCATTTT. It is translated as CASSFEQGKQPQHF.